The 24 T cell receptor beta chains reported below all come from one sample, sequenced in a study of CD8+ T cells in alopecia areata. Regarding treatment: oral pan-JAK inhibitor, 5-10 mg twice daily. Following RNA extraction, reverse transcription yielded cDNA that acted as the sequencing template. Assay used: immunoSEQ multiplex PCR; TCRdb lists only in-frame clones, some missing. The data contain approximately 45,000 clones, under 70% of them singletons. The sample in question was CD8+ T cells sorted from blood, obtained at week 4, from a patient treated with tofacitinib. These receptors were collected from a human donor with alopecia areata.

The table lists this clone with a few counts. V usage is TRBV4-3 and J usage is TRBJ2-3; the D call may be TRBD1 or TRBD2 (5 bases each). CDR1 and CDR2 from the germline V gene are LGHNA and YSLEER. The ends were cut back, 3 bases at V and 2 bases at J, with 9 bases in the middle. The CDR3 runs to 14 residues. CDR3 residues: CASSQTGLTDTQYF. In nucleotides, the CDR3 is TGCGCCAGCAGCCAGACGGGGCTCACAGATACGCAGTATTTT.

The genes are TRBV5-1 and TRBJ1-1; the D is unclear. Germline CDR1 is SGHRS and CDR2 is YFSETQ. V was trimmed by 1 base and J by 5 bases, leaving 12 bases between them. The CDR3 runs 14 residues. CDR3 residues: CASSLRGGETEAFF. The CDR3 coding sequence is TGCGCCAGCAGCTTGCGGGGAGGAGAGACTGAAGCTTTCTTT.

This clone appeared a few times. V and J are TRBV30 and TRBJ1-1, with 7 nucleotides matching TRBD1. V shed 3 bases and J 6 bases; nucleotides not matched to a gene: 4. The germline V gene encodes CDR1 GTSNPN and CDR2 SVGIG (reference sequence). The CDR3 spans 12 residues. CDR3 region: CAWRAGTAEAFF. In nucleotides, the CDR3 is TGTGCCTGGAGGGCCGGGACAGCTGAAGCTTTCTTT.

V and J are TRBV7-6 and TRBJ2-7, with a possible D match to TRBD1 (6 bases). Trimming stripped 4 bases from V and 0 bases from J, with 22 bases between. The CDR3 runs 18 residues. The germline V gene has CDR1 SGHVS and CDR2 FNYEAQ. The CDR3 nucleotides read TGTGCCAGCAGCTCAGAAGTCCAAAGGACAGCCCTCTCCTACGAGCAGTACTTC. It specifies CASSSEVQRTALSYEQYF.

The chain uses TRBV15 and TRBJ2-1, with 9 nucleotides matching TRBD1. This CDR3 region has 14 residues. CDR1 and CDR2 from the germline V gene are LNHNV and YYDKDF (reference sequence). V lost 8 bases and J lost 8; bases outside the gene matches: 10. CDR3 DNA sequence: TGTGCCACCTCTAGGGACAGGGCAGTCCATGAGCAGTTCTTC. Its protein product is CATSRDRAVHEQFF.

The gene calls are TRBV6-5 and TRBJ1-5, with 8 bases identical to TRBD1. Germline CDR1 is MNHEY and CDR2 is SVGAGI. The ends lost 2 bases at V and 4 bases at J; junction bases unmatched: 1. The CDR3 runs to 14 residues. The chain's CDR3 is CASSYRTGNQPQHF. CDR3 nucleotides: TGTGCCAGCAGTTACCGGACAGGGAATCAGCCCCAGCATTTT.

This clone has only a few counts. The genes are TRBV29-1 and TRBJ2-6, with TRBD1 identical over 12 bases. The junction had 2 bases not matched to a gene; V was cut back by 5 bases and J by 0 bases. This CDR3 spans 16 amino acids. Germline assignment: CDR1 SQVTM and CDR2 ANQGSEA. The CDR3 protein is CSVRGQGASGANVLTF. The CDR3 nucleotides read TGCAGCGTTCGGGGACAGGGGGCCTCTGGGGCCAACGTCCTGACTTTC.

The chain combines TRBV13 with TRBJ2-6; D is tentatively TRBD1 or TRBD2 (6 bases each). Germline-derived CDR1 and CDR2 are PRHDT and FYEKMQ (reference sequence). Deletions cut 0 bases from V and 0 bases from J, with 12 bases between. CDR3 length: 18 residues. CDR3 sequence reads: CASSLGGGASSGANVLTF. In DNA, the CDR3 is TGTGCCAGCAGCTTAGGCGGGGGCGCTTCCTCTGGGGCCAACGTCCTGACTTTC.

The V and J genes are TRBV9 and TRBJ1-2; D unclear. Germline V CDR1 and CDR2: SGDLS, YYNGEE. CDR3 length: 13 residues. Trimming pared 3 bases from V and 6 bases from J, leaving 12 bases between. The CDR3 sequence is CASSARDNDGYTF. The CDR3 bases are TGTGCCAGCAGCGCCCGCGACAATGATGGCTACACCTTC.

V is TRBV27 and J is TRBJ2-1; TRBD1 aligns across 11 bases. This CDR3 is built from 17 residues. Trimming at V came to 5 bases and at J to 5 bases, leaving 11 bases not matched to a gene. Per germline, CDR1 MNHEY and CDR2 SMNVEV (reference sequence). The CDR3 DNA follows: TGTGCCAGCAGTCCCGGGGGACAGGGGGAGCATGACAATGAGCAGTTCTTC. This codes for CASSPGGQGEHDNEQFF.

J is TRBJ2-7 and V is TRBV30, with D perhaps being TRBD1 or TRBD2 (6 bases each). This CDR3 has 13 amino acids. Trimming took 3 bases from V and 6 from J, leaving 15 bases between them. In germline, CDR1 is GTSNPN, CDR2 SVGIG (reference sequence). The DNA of the CDR3 is TGTGCCTGGAGCCGAGGGGGGTCGGGCGAGCAGTACTTC. It yields the protein CAWSRGGSGEQYF.

This clone has just one count. This chain links TRBV11-2 with TRBJ2-7; unclear D gene. Germline CDR1 is SGHAT and CDR2 is FQNNGV. The CDR3 has 13 amino acids. V lost 3 bases and J 1 base, leaving 7 bases between the germline ends. In DNA form, the CDR3 reads TGTGCCAGCAGCTTTCCACCATCCTACGAGCAGTACTTC. Protein: CASSFPPSYEQYF.

The gene calls are TRBV27 and TRBJ2-7; TRBD1 matches 10 bases. CDR1 is MNHEY, CDR2 SMNVEV, per germline (reference sequence). Losses at the gene ends were 3 bases for V and 3 bases for J; bases not matched to a gene: 2. This CDR3 is 14 amino acids long. CDR3 loop: CASSFGTGDYEQYF. For the CDR3, the DNA is TGTGCCAGCAGTTTCGGGACAGGGGACTACGAGCAGTACTTC.

The V and J genes are TRBV4-1 and TRBJ2-7, with unresolved D. Germline loops: CDR1 MGHRA, CDR2 YSYEKL. CDR3 length: 12 residues. V was cut by 0 bases and J by 0 bases, with 0 bases left in between. This CDR3 is CASSQDSYEQYF. DNA of the CDR3: TGCGCCAGCAGCCAAGACTCCTACGAGCAGTACTTC.

The chain recombines TRBV19 with TRBJ1-1; D is unresolved. This CDR3 comprises 11 residues. The germline gives CDR1 LNHDA, CDR2 SQIVND (reference sequence). The ends were cut back, 9 bases at V and 6 bases at J, with 11 bases in the middle. CDR3 in amino acids: CASGFRAEAFF. CDR3 bases: TGTGCCAGCGGGTTTCGCGCTGAAGCTTTCTTT.

The J gene is TRBJ2-6, the V gene TRBV10-3; D is undetermined. V lost 5 bases, J lost 0 bases, and 8 bases lay in between. In germline, CDR1 is ENHRY, CDR2 SYGVKD. The CDR3 loop spans 15 amino acids. The CDR3 nucleotides are TGTGCCATCAGTCCCGACACCTCTGGGGCCAACGTCCTGACTTTC. It codes for CAISPDTSGANVLTF.

The V and J genes are TRBV30 and TRBJ2-3; no clear D. Germline loops: CDR1 GTSNPN, CDR2 SVGIG (reference sequence). The V end lost 4 bases, the J end lost 6 bases, and 14 bases lay between the germline ends. CDR3 length: 13 amino acids. Here the CDR3 DNA reads TGTGCCTGGAACCGGGTGGGCTCGGATACGCAGTATTTT. Amino acid sequence: CAWNRVGSDTQYF.

J is TRBJ2-1 and V is TRBV19; D not certain. Germline CDR1 and CDR2: LNHDA and SQIVND (reference sequence). The V end was cut by 1 base, the J end by 6 bases, with 19 bases between. This CDR3 has 17 amino acids. Here the CDR3 reads CASSIGDGLFIGNEQFF. CDR3 nucleotide sequence: TGTGCCAGTAGTATAGGTGACGGGCTATTCATCGGCAATGAGCAGTTCTTC. The full variable domain, rest sourced from reference TRBV19 and TRBJ2-1, is DGGITQSPKYLFRKEGQNVTLSCEQNLNHDAMYWYRQDPGQGLRLIYYSQIVNDFQKGDIAEGYSVSREKKESFPLTVTSAQKNPTAFYLCASSIGDGLFIGNEQFFGPGTRLTVL.

The rearrangement joins TRBV29-1 to TRBJ2-1, with D possibly being TRBD1 (7 bases). V lost 6 bases and J lost 8, with 17 bases in between. The CDR3 has 13 amino acids. From germline, CDR1 is SQVTM and CDR2 ANQGSEA. The CDR3 reads CSVYRGGLDEQFF. In nucleotides, the CDR3 is TGCAGCGTATACAGGGGAGGATTGGATGAGCAGTTCTTC.

The CDR3 reads CASSFSGLTSYEQYF. CDR3 nucleotides: TGTGCCAGCAGCTTTTCCGGACTGACCTCCTACGAGCAGTACTTC. The chain couples TRBV7-2 to TRBJ2-7; TRBD2 might be the D (5 bases). Germline-derived CDR1 and CDR2 are SGHTA and FQGNSA. The CDR3 has 15 residues. The V and J ends lost 3 bases and 0 bases respectively, with 12 bases between them.

This clone was recorded a few times. The chain links TRBV30 to TRBJ2-1; 9 positions match TRBD1. This CDR3 region has 14 residues. CDR1 is GTSNPN, CDR2 SVGIG, per germline (reference sequence). Trimming took 3 bases from V and 7 from J; bases not matched to a gene: 7. Here the CDR3 reads CAWSPGQGRNEQFF. The CDR3, as DNA: TGTGCCTGGAGCCCCGGACAGGGGAGGAATGAGCAGTTCTTC.

This clone was seen only a few times. The rearrangement joins TRBV21-1 to TRBJ2-7. TRBV21-1 corresponds to a pseudogene. This CDR3 is built from 12 residues. The CDR3 nucleotides read TGTGCCAGCAGCAAAGCCTGGTACGAGCAGTACTTC. As protein: CASSKAWYEQYF.

The chain has TRBV7-3 and TRBJ2-5; D gene uncertain. The V end was cut by 2 bases, the J end by 5 bases, with 9 bases between. CDR1 is SGHTA, CDR2 FQGTGA, per germline. The CDR3 length is 13 residues. The CDR3 sequence: CASSLHGGETQYF. DNA of the CDR3: TGTGCCAGCAGCTTACACGGTGGGGAGACCCAGTACTTC.

The DNA of the CDR3 is TGCGCCAGCAGCCAAGATGGGCAGGGTGGAGACGAGCAGTACTTC. As protein: CASSQDGQGGDEQYF. This chain connects TRBV4-3 to TRBJ2-7; D is perhaps TRBD1 (5 bases). CDR1 and CDR2 (germline): LGHNA, YSLEER. V lost 0 bases and J 5 bases, leaving 14 bases between the germline ends. The CDR3 is 15 amino acids.